The 17 T cell receptor beta chains reported below all come from one sample, sequenced in a study of blood T cells in healthy people across ages. Through a sample-barcoded 5' primer and a J-beta primer mix, a second PCR was run for about 6 to 11 cycles. TCRdb reprocessed the 5' RACE reads with MiXCR, giving one entry per CDR3 protein. The sample has around 520,000 distinct CDR3 sequences, about 25% seen once. The sample also formed part of further work on T cells of mothers and their children.

The sample taken for sequencing was blood. The receptors stem from a boy aged 2 to 10 in good health.

In its sample, this clonotype was seen a few times. The chain has TRBV12-5 and TRBJ2-7; D not certain. Germline-derived CDR1 and CDR2 are LGHNT and FRNRAP. V was shortened by 5 bases and J by 1 base, with 15 bases between the two germline ends. CDR3 size: 15 residues. CDR3 loop: CASGPSIGASYEQYF. CDR3 sequence (DNA): TGTGCTAGTGGTCCCAGCATCGGAGCATCCTACGAGCAGTACTTC.

This chain joins TRBV3-1 and TRBJ2-5; D is unclear. Trimming took 1 base from V and 3 from J, leaving 9 bases between them. Looked up from germline, CDR1 is LGHDT and CDR2 is YNNKEL (reference sequence). The CDR3 runs to 14 residues. DNA of the CDR3: TGTGCCAGCAGCCAAGTTAACCGAGAAGAGACCCAGTACTTC. As protein: CASSQVNREETQYF.

This clonotype was detected only a few times. The chain uses TRBV5-1 and TRBJ2-3; a weak D match, TRBD1 (6 bases). The germline CDR1 and CDR2 sequences are SGHRS and YFSETQ. Between the trimmed V and J ends, which lost 7 bases and 1 base, there was a span of 16 bases. The CDR3 has 15 amino acids. This CDR3 is CASGPGQEGTDTQYF. CDR3 DNA: TGCGCCAGCGGACCGGGACAAGAGGGCACAGATACGCAGTATTTT.

This clonotype was seen only a few times. The rearrangement links TRBV6-6 to TRBJ2-3; D may be TRBD1 or TRBD2 (5 bases each). The germline CDR1 and CDR2 sequences are MNHNY and SVGAGI (reference sequence). V shed 6 bases and J shed 2 bases, with 15 bases lying between them. This CDR3 comprises 15 residues. CDR3 coding DNA: TGTGCCAGCAGATACCTGGGGGAAATCACAGATACGCAGTATTTT. It yields the protein CASRYLGEITDTQYF.

The chain uses TRBV12-3 or TRBV12-4 and TRBJ2-5, with D maybe TRBD1 (5 bases). CDR3 length equals 15 residues. V lost 4 bases and J lost 9, with 21 bases in between. CDR3 sequence reads: CASSSDRDWAEAQYF. CDR3 coding DNA: TGTGCCAGCAGTTCAGACAGAGATTGGGCCGAGGCCCAGTACTTC.

This clonotype has more than one count but fewer than ten. The chain employs TRBV13 and TRBJ2-3; D unresolved. The V gene lost 5 bases and the J gene lost 2 bases, with 11 bases spanning the gap. The CDR3 has 14 amino acids. Germline V gene sequence: CDR1 PRHDT, CDR2 FYEKMQ (reference sequence). The CDR3 spells CASSGGPYTDTQYF. The CDR3 DNA reads TGTGCCAGCAGCGGCGGTCCTTACACAGATACGCAGTATTTT.

This clonotype was detected a few times. The chain uses TRBV20-1 and TRBJ1-4, with D possibly TRBD1 on 5 matching bases. The CDR3 has 14 amino acids. With 6 bases removed from V and 3 bases from J, the gap between germline ends came to 14 bases. Germline V gene lookup returns CDR1 DFQATT and CDR2 SNEGSKA (reference sequence). The CDR3 here is CSARVGVANEKLFF. DNA for the CDR3: TGCAGTGCCAGGGTCGGGGTGGCTAATGAAAAACTGTTTTTT.

The table lists this clonotype with many counts. The chain recombines TRBV13 with TRBJ2-5; weak D call: TRBD2 (7 bases). V was pared by 3 bases and J by 4 bases, with 15 bases between. The CDR3 is made up of 15 amino acids. Germline V gene data show CDR1 as PRHDT and CDR2 as FYEKMQ (reference sequence). The CDR3 here is CASSFKGGPGETQYF. The CDR3 nucleotides read TGTGCCAGCAGCTTTAAGGGGGGGCCAGGAGAGACCCAGTACTTC.

The chain links TRBV4-2 to TRBJ2-1, with 8 bases lining up with TRBD1. The CDR3 has 17 residues. Germline V gives CDR1 LGHNA, CDR2 YNFKEQ. V lost 1 base and J lost 3; bases outside the gene matches: 8. The chain's CDR3 is CASSQVIWDRIYNEQFF. As DNA, the CDR3 is TGTGCCAGCAGCCAAGTAATTTGGGACAGGATCTACAATGAGCAGTTCTTC.

Note on this clonotype: A single base separates this from a much larger clone, so it may be a read error. The rearrangement uses TRBV7-6 and TRBJ2-7; D not resolved. Trimming cost V 1 base and J 2 bases, with 6 bases left between them. In germline, CDR1 is SGHVS, CDR2 FNYEAQ. CDR3 length: 13 amino acids. Here the CDR3 DNA reads TGTGCCAGCAGCTTAGAGGAACCCTACGAGCAGTACTTC. Protein: CASSLEEPYEQYF.

V is TRBV20-1 and J is TRBJ1-4; D may be TRBD1 (6 bases). V lost 0 bases to trimming and J lost 10 bases, with 15 bases between them. The CDR3 has 14 amino acids. CDR1 is DFQATT, CDR2 SNEGSKA, per germline (reference sequence). The CDR3 loop is CSARDPPGEGKLFF. CDR3 DNA: TGCAGTGCTAGAGATCCCCCAGGGGAGGGAAAACTGTTTTTT.

V usage is TRBV19 and J usage is TRBJ2-1; TRBD1 might be the D (5 bases). Germline loops: CDR1 LNHDA, CDR2 SQIVND (reference sequence). This CDR3 region has 15 residues. The V end was cut by 4 bases, the J end by 3 bases, with 13 bases between. The CDR3 coding sequence is TGTGCCAGTAGTACCCCAGGGTACCTCTACAATGAGCAGTTCTTC. Encoded protein: CASSTPGYLYNEQFF. Full variable domain (outside the CDR3, taken from reference TRBV19 and TRBJ2-1): DGGITQSPKYLFRKEGQNVTLSCEQNLNHDAMYWYRQDPGQGLRLIYYSQIVNDFQKGDIAEGYSVSREKKESFPLTVTSAQKNPTAFYLCASSTPGYLYNEQFFGPGTRLTVL.

V usage is TRBV10-3 and J usage is TRBJ2-7, with D perhaps being TRBD1 or TRBD2 (6 bases each). Germline loops: CDR1 ENHRY, CDR2 SYGVKD. V was cut by 5 bases and J by 5 bases, with 19 bases left in between. The CDR3 has 15 amino acids. CDR3 in amino acids: CAISTERRGVHEQYF. The CDR3 DNA is TGTGCCATCAGTACCGAGAGAAGGGGGGTGCACGAGCAGTACTTC.

This chain links TRBV11-2 with TRBJ1-2; D is perhaps TRBD1 (5 bases). Looked up from germline, CDR1 is SGHAT and CDR2 is FQNNGV. The CDR3 is 14 residues long. V dropped 6 bases and J dropped 3 bases, with 14 bases sitting between them. CDR3 sequence (DNA): TGTGCCAGCAGTCTAGACGGGGGTTACTATGGCTACACCTTC. Amino acids: CASSLDGGYYGYTF.

This chain joins TRBV3-1 and TRBJ2-7, with 8 bases fitting TRBD1. J gave up 2 bases and V 3 bases, and 3 bases lay outside the gene matches. Germline V CDR1 and CDR2: LGHDT, YNNKEL (reference sequence). This CDR3 spans 14 amino acids. The CDR3 loop reads CASSHWDRTYEQYF. The DNA for the CDR3 is TGTGCCAGCAGCCATTGGGACAGGACCTACGAGCAGTACTTC.

This chain uses TRBV6-5 with TRBJ1-4, with D unresolved. CDR3 length: 12 amino acids. The germline V gene has CDR1 MNHEY and CDR2 SVGAGI. V lost 6 bases to trimming and J lost 5 bases, with 7 bases between them. DNA of the CDR3: TGTGCCAGCAGCAGGATGAATGAAAAACTGTTTTTT. It encodes CASSRMNEKLFF.

This clonotype has only a few counts. The chain employs TRBV11-2 and TRBJ1-3, with 8 bases fitting TRBD1. After removal of 5 bases from V and 2 bases from J, the junction contained 5 bases not matched to a gene. CDR1 is SGHAT and CDR2 is FQNNGV in the germline V gene. This CDR3 is 15 amino acids long. CDR3 amino acids: CASSRTGQAGNTIYF. The DNA of the CDR3 is TGTGCCAGCAGCCGGACGGGACAGGCTGGAAACACCATATATTTT.